This TCR beta chain was profiled in a study of beta chain features in type 1 diabetes. Notes on the study in general: More deletions and fewer insertions at VDJ junctions were seen in type 1 diabetes patients. Researchers report that Type 1 diabetes patients had moderately but significantly shorter TCRB CDR3s across all four CD4+ subsets.

Many counts were recorded for this clone. The antigen remains unidentified. This CDR3 is built from 16 residues. Deletions cut 4 bases from V and 0 bases from J, with 10 bases between. The germline gives CDR1 LNHNV, CDR2 YYDKDF (reference sequence). Cells sorted by CD45RO/CCR7/CD25/CD127/CD95/CD27 comprised CD4+ naive, central memory, regulatory and stem cell-like memory cells. What was sequenced were expressed TCRB transcripts, since all of the isolated RNA had been reverse transcribed. Repertoires were generated with immunoSEQ multiplex PCR, while TCRdb's copy carries only in-frame clones and drops some. The table includes around 120,000 clones, 17% detected once.

The rearrangement uses TRBV15 and TRBJ2-6; D uncertain. This sequence was found in a man aged 18 to 30 with type 1 diabetes. Sequencing was done on a sample of central memory CD4+ T cells from blood. The CDR3 coding sequence is TGTGCCACCAGCATTTTGAGCCTCTCTGGGGCCAACGTCCTGACTTTC. Translated: CATSILSLSGANVLTF. Supplemented by reference TRBV15 and TRBJ2-6, the full variable domain reads DAMVIQNPRYQVTQFGKPVTLSCSQTLNHNVMYWYQQKSSQAPKLLFHYYDKDFNNEADTPDNFQSRRPNTSFCFLDIRSPGLGDTAMYLCATSILSLSGANVLTFGAGSRLTVL.